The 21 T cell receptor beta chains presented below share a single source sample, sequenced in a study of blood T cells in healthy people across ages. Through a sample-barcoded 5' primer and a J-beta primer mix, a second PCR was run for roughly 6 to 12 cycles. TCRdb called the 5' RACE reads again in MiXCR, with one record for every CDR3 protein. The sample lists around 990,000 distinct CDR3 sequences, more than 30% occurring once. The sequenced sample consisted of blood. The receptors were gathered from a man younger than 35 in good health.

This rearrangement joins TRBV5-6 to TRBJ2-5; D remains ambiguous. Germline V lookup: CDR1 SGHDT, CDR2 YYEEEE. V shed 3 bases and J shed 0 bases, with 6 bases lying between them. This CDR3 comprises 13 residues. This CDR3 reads CASSSNNQETQYF. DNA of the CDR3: TGTGCCAGCAGCTCGAACAACCAAGAGACCCAGTACTTC. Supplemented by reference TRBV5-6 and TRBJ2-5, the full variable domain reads DAGVTQSPTHLIKTRGQQVTLRCSPKSGHDTVSWYQQALGQGPQFIFQYYEEEERQRGNFPDRFSGHQFPNYSSELNVNALLLGDSALYLCASSSNNQETQYFGPGTRLLVL.

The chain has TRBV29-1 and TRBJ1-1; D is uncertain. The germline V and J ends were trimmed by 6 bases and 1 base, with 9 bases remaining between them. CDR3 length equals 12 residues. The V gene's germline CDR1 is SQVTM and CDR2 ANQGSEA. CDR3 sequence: CSVSASNTEAFF. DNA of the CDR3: TGCAGCGTGTCGGCCTCGAACACTGAAGCTTTCTTT.

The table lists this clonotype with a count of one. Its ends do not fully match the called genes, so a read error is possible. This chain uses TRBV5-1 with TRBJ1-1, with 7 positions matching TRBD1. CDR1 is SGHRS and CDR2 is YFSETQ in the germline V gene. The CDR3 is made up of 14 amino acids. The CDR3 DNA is TGCACCAGCAGCCCGAGGACAGGAACCCCTGAAGCTTTCTTT. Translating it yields CTSSPRTGTPEAFF. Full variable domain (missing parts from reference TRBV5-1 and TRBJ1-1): KAGVTQTPRYLIKTRGQQVTLSCSPISGHRSVSWYQQTPGQGLQFLFEYFSETQRNKGNFPGRFSGRQFSNSRSEMNVSTLELGDSALYLCTSSPRTGTPEAFFGQGTRLTVV.

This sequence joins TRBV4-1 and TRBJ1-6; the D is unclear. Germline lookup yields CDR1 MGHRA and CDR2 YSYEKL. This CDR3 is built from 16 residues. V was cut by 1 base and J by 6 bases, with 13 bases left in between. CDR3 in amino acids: CASSQVSGMGNSPLHF. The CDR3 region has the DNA TGCGCCAGCAGCCAAGTTTCCGGGATGGGTAATTCACCCCTCCACTTT.

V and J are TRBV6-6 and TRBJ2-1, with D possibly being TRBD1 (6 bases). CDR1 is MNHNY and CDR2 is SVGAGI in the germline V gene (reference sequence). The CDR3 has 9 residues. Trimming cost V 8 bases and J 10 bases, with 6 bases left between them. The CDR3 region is CASGTEQFF. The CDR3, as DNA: TGTGCCAGCGGGACAGAGCAGTTCTTC.

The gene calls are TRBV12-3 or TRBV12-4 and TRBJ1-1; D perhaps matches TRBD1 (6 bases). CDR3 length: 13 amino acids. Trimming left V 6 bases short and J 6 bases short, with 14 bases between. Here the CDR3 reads CASSPGDVAEAFF. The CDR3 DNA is TGTGCCAGCAGCCCAGGGGATGTCGCTGAAGCTTTCTTT.

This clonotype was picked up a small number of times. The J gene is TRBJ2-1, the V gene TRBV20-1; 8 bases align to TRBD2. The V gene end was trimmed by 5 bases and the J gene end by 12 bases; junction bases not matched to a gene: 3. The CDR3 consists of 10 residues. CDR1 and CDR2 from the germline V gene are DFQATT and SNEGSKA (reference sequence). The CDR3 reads CSAPAGGQFF. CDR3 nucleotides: TGCAGTGCTCCGGCGGGAGGGCAGTTCTTC.

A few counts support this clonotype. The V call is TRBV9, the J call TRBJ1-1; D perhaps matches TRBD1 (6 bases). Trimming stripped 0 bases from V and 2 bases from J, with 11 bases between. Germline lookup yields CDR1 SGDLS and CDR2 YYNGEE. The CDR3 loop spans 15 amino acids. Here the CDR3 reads CASSVGKGGNTEAFF. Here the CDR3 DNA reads TGTGCCAGCAGCGTAGGAAAAGGGGGAAACACTGAAGCTTTCTTT. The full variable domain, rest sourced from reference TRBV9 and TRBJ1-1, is DSGVTQTPKHLITATGQRVTLRCSPRSGDLSVYWYQQSLDQGLQFLIQYYNGEERAKGNILERFSAQQFPDLHSELNLSSLELGDSALYFCASSVGKGGNTEAFFGQGTRLTVV.

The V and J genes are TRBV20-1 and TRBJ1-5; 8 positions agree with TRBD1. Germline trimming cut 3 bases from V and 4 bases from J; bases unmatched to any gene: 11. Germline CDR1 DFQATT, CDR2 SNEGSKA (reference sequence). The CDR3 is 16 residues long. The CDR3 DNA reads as TGCAGTGCTAGGGACTATGGACAGGGAGGGAATCAGCCCCAGCATTTT. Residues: CSARDYGQGGNQPQHF.

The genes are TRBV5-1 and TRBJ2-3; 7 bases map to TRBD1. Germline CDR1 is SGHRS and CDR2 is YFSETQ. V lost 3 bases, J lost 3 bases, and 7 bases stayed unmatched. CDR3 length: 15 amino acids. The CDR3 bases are TGCGCCAGCAGCTCGGTCCCGACAGGGACAGATACGCAGTATTTT. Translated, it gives CASSSVPTGTDTQYF.

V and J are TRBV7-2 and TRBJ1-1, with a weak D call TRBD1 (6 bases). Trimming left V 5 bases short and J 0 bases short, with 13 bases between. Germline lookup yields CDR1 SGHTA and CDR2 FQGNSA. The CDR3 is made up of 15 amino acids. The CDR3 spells CASSPEGDMNTEAFF. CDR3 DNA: TGTGCCAGCAGCCCGGAGGGGGACATGAACACTGAAGCTTTCTTT.

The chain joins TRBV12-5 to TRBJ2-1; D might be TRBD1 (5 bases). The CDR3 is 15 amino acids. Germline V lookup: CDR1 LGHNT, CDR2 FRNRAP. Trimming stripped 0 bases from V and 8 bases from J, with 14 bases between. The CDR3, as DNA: TGTGCTAGTGGTTTGGTCTCGTACAGGAGCGATGAGCAGTTCTTC. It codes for CASGLVSYRSDEQFF.

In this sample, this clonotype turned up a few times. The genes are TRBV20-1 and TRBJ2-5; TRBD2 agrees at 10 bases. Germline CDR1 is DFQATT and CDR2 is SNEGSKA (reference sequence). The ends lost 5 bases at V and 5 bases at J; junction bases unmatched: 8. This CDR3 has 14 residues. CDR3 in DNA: TGCAGTGCTGTTAGCGGGGGGCCGGGGGAGACCCAGTACTTC. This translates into CSAVSGGPGETQYF.

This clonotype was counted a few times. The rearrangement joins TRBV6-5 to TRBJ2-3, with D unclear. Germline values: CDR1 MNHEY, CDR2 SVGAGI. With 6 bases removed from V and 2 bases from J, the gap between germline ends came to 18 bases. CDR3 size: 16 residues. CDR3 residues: CASRTLIGLSTDTQYF. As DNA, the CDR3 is TGTGCCAGCAGGACGCTTATTGGTCTCTCCACAGATACGCAGTATTTT.

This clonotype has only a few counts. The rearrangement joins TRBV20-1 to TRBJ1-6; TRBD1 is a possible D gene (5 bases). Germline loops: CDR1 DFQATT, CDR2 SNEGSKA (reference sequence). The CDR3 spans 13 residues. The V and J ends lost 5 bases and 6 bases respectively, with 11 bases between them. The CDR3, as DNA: TGCAGTGCTCTCCGGGACCCTAATTCACCCCTCCACTTT. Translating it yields CSALRDPNSPLHF.

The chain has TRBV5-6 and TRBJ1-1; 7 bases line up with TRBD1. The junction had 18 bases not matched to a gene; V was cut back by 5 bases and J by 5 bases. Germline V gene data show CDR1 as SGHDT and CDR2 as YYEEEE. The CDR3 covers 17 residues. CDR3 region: CASRPAPLTGRITEAFF. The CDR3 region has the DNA TGTGCCAGCAGACCTGCCCCTCTGACAGGGAGGATTACTGAAGCTTTCTTT.

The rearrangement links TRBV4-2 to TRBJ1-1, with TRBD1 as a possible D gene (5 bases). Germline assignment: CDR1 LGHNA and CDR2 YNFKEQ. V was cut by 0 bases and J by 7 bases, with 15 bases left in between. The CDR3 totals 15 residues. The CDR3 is CASSQERGTLYEAFF. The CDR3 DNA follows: TGTGCCAGCAGCCAAGAGCGCGGGACCCTGTATGAAGCTTTCTTT.

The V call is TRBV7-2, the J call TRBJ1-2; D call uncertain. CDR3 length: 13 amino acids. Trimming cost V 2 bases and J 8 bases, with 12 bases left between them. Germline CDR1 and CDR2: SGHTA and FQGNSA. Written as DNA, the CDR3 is TGTGCCAGCAGCTTATGGGAGTATGGCGGCTACACCTTC. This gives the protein CASSLWEYGGYTF.

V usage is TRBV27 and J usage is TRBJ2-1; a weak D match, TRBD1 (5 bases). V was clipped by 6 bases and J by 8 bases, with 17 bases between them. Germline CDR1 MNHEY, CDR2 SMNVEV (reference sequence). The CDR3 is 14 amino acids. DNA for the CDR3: TGTGCCAGCAGCCTACCTGGGGCCCAGGATGAGCAGTTCTTC. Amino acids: CASSLPGAQDEQFF.

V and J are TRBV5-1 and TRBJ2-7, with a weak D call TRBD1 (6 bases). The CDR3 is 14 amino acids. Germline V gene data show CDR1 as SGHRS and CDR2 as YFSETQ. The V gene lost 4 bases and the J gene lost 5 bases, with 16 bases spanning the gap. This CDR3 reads CASSVNEGVDEQYF. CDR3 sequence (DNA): TGCGCCAGCAGCGTTAATGAGGGGGTCGACGAGCAGTACTTC. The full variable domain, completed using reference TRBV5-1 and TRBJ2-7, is KAGVTQTPRYLIKTRGQQVTLSCSPISGHRSVSWYQQTPGQGLQFLFEYFSETQRNKGNFPGRFSGRQFSNSRSEMNVSTLELGDSALYLCASSVNEGVDEQYFGPGTRLTVT.

The CDR3 sequence: CSVLVNTEAFF. CDR3 nucleotides: TGCAGCGTTTTGGTGAACACTGAAGCTTTCTTT. V and J are TRBV29-1 and TRBJ1-1, with D hard to call. The CDR3 extends over 11 amino acids. CDR1 SQVTM and CDR2 ANQGSEA come from the germline V gene. Trimming removed 5 bases from V and 0 bases from J, with 4 bases in between.